Sequencing of this TCR beta chain was carried out in a study of breast tumors, draining lymph nodes, adjacent tissues. Study conclusions and caveats: Tumor T cell lymph node origin was a supported hypothesis, not proven. Tumor TCR diversity was below lymph nodes but above nontumor tissue. Luminal-like breast cancer showed significantly greater tumor-nontumor repertoire similarity than basal-like breast cancer did. The data were judged consistent with most tumor T cells coming from lymph node and expanding in tumor.

TCRdb called the multiplex PCR reads again in MiXCR, with one record for every CDR3 protein. This table holds tens of thousands of distinct CDR3 sequences, approximately 54% found once. This CDR3 contains 13 residues. Germline loops: CDR1 SGHRS, CDR2 YFSETQ. The V gene end was trimmed by 4 bases and the J gene end by 7 bases; junction bases not matched to a gene: 5. A note on this clonotype: The antigen remains undetermined.

Sequencing used breast tumor tissue. The receptor was isolated from a female donor with breast cancer. Some clones in this sample may be carry-over from other donors' samples. V gene TRBV5-1 combines with J gene TRBJ2-1; 7 positions agree with TRBD2. CDR3 nucleotide sequence: TGCGCCAGCAGCGGCGGGAGTGGGAATGAGCAGTTCTTC. Amino acid sequence: CASSGGSGNEQFF.